A single sample is the source of the 25 T cell receptor beta chains below, sequenced in a study of CD8+CD57+ T cells in acquired aplastic anemia. The template for TCR beta VDJ and CDR3 sequence profiling was genomic DNA. TCRdb reanalysed the reads using MiXCR and keeps one entry per CDR3 protein. The table shows some 48,000 distinct CDR3 sequences, with around 69% occurring only once. The source material was sorted CD4+, CD8+, or CD8+CD57+ T cells (not recorded which) from PBMCs. Receptors originate from a human donor in good health, serving as a control.

The CDR3 DNA reads TGTGCCAGCAGCTACGGACTAGCGGGTAACACCGGGGAGCTGTTTTTT. This codes for CASSYGLAGNTGELFF. The genes are TRBV4-2 and TRBJ2-2; TRBD2 matches 11 bases. This CDR3 spans 16 amino acids. The V and J ends lost 5 bases and 2 bases, in that order; junction bases with no gene match: 4. The germline V gene has CDR1 LGHNA and CDR2 YNFKEQ.

V is TRBV20-1 and J is TRBJ2-7; 8 nucleotides match TRBD2. V trimming: 6 bases; J trimming: 5 bases; junction bases outside the gene matches: 6. This CDR3 is built from 12 residues. Germline loops: CDR1 DFQATT, CDR2 SNEGSKA (reference sequence). The CDR3 coding sequence is TGCAGTGCCTCGGGACTAGTCCACGAGCAGTACTTC. Encoded protein: CSASGLVHEQYF.

The chain uses TRBV14 and TRBJ2-7, with D hard to call. This CDR3 region has 12 residues. Germline assignment: CDR1 SGHDN and CDR2 FVKESK. The germline V and J ends were trimmed by 4 bases and 2 bases, with 6 bases remaining between them. The CDR3 is CASSRHAYEQYF. CDR3 nucleotides: TGTGCCAGCAGCCGACATGCCTACGAGCAGTACTTC.

This chain uses TRBV19 with TRBJ2-7; a weak D match, TRBD1 (7 bases). Germline CDR1 is LNHDA and CDR2 is SQIVND (reference sequence). V was trimmed by 4 bases and J by 3 bases, leaving 16 bases between them. The CDR3 is 15 residues long. This CDR3 is CASSSGTANSYEQYF. The CDR3 nucleotides read TGTGCCAGTAGTAGCGGGACAGCAAACAGCTACGAGCAGTACTTC.

The J gene is TRBJ1-2, the V gene TRBV2, with D possibly matching TRBD1 (6 bases). V dropped 6 bases and J dropped 3 bases, with 14 bases sitting between them. CDR1 is SNHLY and CDR2 is FYNNEI in the germline V gene. The CDR3 loop spans 14 amino acids. Written as DNA, the CDR3 is TGTGCCAGCAGCTTACCCGACAGGCACTATGGCTACACCTTC. Translation gives CASSLPDRHYGYTF.

To note about this clonotype: This could be a read error, since a much larger clone is one nucleotide away. The V gene is TRBV9, the J gene TRBJ2-5; 9 bases map to TRBD2. The trim removed 4 bases at V and 5 bases at J, leaving 9 bases unmatched. Germline assignment: CDR1 SGDLS and CDR2 YYNGEE. The CDR3 loop spans 15 amino acids. The CDR3 DNA sequence: TGTGCCAGCAGCCTCCTTAGCGGGAGACACGAGACCCAGTACTTC. Residues: CASSLLSGRHETQYF.

V and J are TRBV7-2 and TRBJ1-2, with 9 bases lining up with TRBD1. The germline V gene has CDR1 SGHTA and CDR2 FQGNSA. The CDR3 has 16 amino acids. The junction had 10 bases not matched to a gene; V was cut back by 0 bases and J by 8 bases. Here the CDR3 DNA reads TGTGCCAGCAGCTTAGCGGGACAGGGCCTTGGGGAAGGCTACACCTTC. This sequence encodes CASSLAGQGLGEGYTF.

The chain combines TRBV25-1 with TRBJ2-7; 10 bases are a match to TRBD1. Germline CDR1 and CDR2: MGHDK and SYGVNS. This CDR3 spans 17 amino acids. Unmatched junction bases numbered 8, after V lost 3 bases and J lost 0 bases. This CDR3 is CASSELTGGADSYEQYF. For the CDR3, the DNA is TGTGCCAGCAGTGAGTTGACAGGGGGCGCAGACTCCTACGAGCAGTACTTC.

This rearrangement joins TRBV10-2 to TRBJ2-7, with TRBD2 matching 10 bases. The CDR3 contains 15 residues. The germline V gene encodes CDR1 WSHSY and CDR2 SAAADI. The V gene end was trimmed by 4 bases and the J gene end by 3 bases; junction bases not matched to a gene: 6. CDR3 coding DNA: TGCGCCAGCAGTGCCCCACTAGCGGGGAGCTACGAGCAGTACTTC. Amino acids: CASSAPLAGSYEQYF.

This sequence joins TRBV20-1 and TRBJ1-6; TRBD1 agrees at 8 bases. J lost 6 bases, V lost 6 bases, and 10 bases had no gene match. The CDR3 spans 15 residues. CDR1 is DFQATT and CDR2 is SNEGSKA in the germline V gene (reference sequence). The CDR3 DNA follows: TGCAGTGCCGAAGGACAGGGCTCCCCTAATTCACCCCTCCACTTT. Its translation is CSAEGQGSPNSPLHF.

A remark on this clonotype: It is likely a read error, because the conserved phenylalanine at the end of the CDR3 is missing. The DNA is left out, because the CDR3 cannot be placed on it with certainty; the CDR3 is given as TCRdb lists it. The chain uses TRBV7-3 and TRBJ1-1; the table's D call, TRBD1, has no DNA check behind it. The CDR3 is 16 residues long, counting both termini. In germline, CDR1 is SGHTA, CDR2 FQGTGA. Here the CDR3 reads CASSLTLNYPGTGTFL.

This clonotype was recorded once. The junction and the germline gene differ at one end; a read error may be behind it. The V call is TRBV29-1, the J call TRBJ1-2, with 10 nucleotides matching TRBD1. This CDR3 spans 12 amino acids. The germline V gene has CDR1 SQVTM and CDR2 ANQGSEA. CDR3 sequence (DNA): TGTAGCGTTGACAGGGGGCAATGGGGCTACACCTTC. Translating gives CSVDRGQWGYTF.

V and J are TRBV9 and TRBJ2-7; D perhaps matches TRBD1 (5 bases). With 2 bases removed from V and 0 bases from J, the gap between germline ends came to 12 bases. This CDR3 has 15 amino acids. Per germline, CDR1 SGDLS and CDR2 YYNGEE. CDR3 amino acids: CASSVGRADSYEQYF. In DNA form, the CDR3 reads TGTGCCAGCAGCGTGGGCAGGGCCGACTCCTACGAGCAGTACTTC.

The genes are TRBV7-9 and TRBJ2-5; 7 positions match TRBD1. The CDR3 sequence is 13 residues long. Germline values: CDR1 SEHNR, CDR2 FQNEAQ (reference sequence). The junction had 3 bases not matched to a gene; V was cut back by 6 bases and J by 2 bases. This CDR3 reads CASRTGWQETQYF. The CDR3 DNA sequence: TGTGCCAGCAGGACAGGGTGGCAAGAGACCCAGTACTTC.

This chain uses TRBV10-3 with TRBJ2-7; tentative D call: TRBD1 (5 bases). V dropped 10 bases and J dropped 1 base, with 17 bases sitting between them. The germline gives CDR1 ENHRY, CDR2 SYGVKD. The CDR3 totals 14 residues. The CDR3 DNA sequence: TGTGCCACCAAAACAGGCCTGGAGTCCTACGAGCAGTACTTC. Protein product: CATKTGLESYEQYF.

The gene calls are TRBV2 and TRBJ2-5; unclear D gene. The CDR3 consists of 12 residues. Trimming removed 6 bases from V and 5 bases from J, with 10 bases in between. The germline CDR1 and CDR2 sequences are SNHLY and FYNNEI. The CDR3 loop reads CASRDTGETQYF. The CDR3 DNA reads as TGTGCCAGCAGGGATACCGGGGAGACCCAGTACTTC.

This clonotype was observed at least ten times. The chain has TRBV15 and TRBJ1-4; 7 bases are shared with TRBD1. V trimming: 0 bases; J trimming: 7 bases; junction bases outside the gene matches: 17. There are 19 residues in the CDR3. CDR1 and CDR2 (germline): LNHNV, YYDKDF (reference sequence). The chain's CDR3 is CATSRDTYRQGGLGEKLFF. Here the CDR3 DNA reads TGTGCCACCAGCAGAGATACTTATAGACAGGGAGGACTTGGTGAAAAACTGTTTTTT.

The chain employs TRBV7-6 and TRBJ2-7; TRBD1 matches at 10 bases. V shed 0 bases and J 5 bases; nucleotides not matched to a gene: 1. There are 14 residues in the CDR3. The V gene's germline CDR1 is SGHVS and CDR2 FNYEAQ. The CDR3 nucleotides read TGTGCCAGCAGCTTAGCGACAGGGGGCGACGAGCAGTACTTC. Its translation: CASSLATGGDEQYF.

J is TRBJ2-3 and V is TRBV5-1; D perhaps matches TRBD1 (6 bases). Looked up from germline, CDR1 is SGHRS and CDR2 is YFSETQ. The CDR3 is made up of 14 amino acids. The V gene lost 6 bases and the J gene lost 3 bases, with 14 bases spanning the gap. CDR3 region: CASKVGQPTDTQYF. The CDR3 DNA follows: TGCGCCAGCAAGGTCGGACAGCCAACAGATACGCAGTATTTT.

This chain links TRBV29-1 with TRBJ1-1, with a possible D match to TRBD1 (5 bases). The CDR3 extends over 14 amino acids. Germline V CDR1 and CDR2: SQVTM, ANQGSEA. V lost 5 bases, J lost 5 bases, and 18 bases lay in between. The chain's CDR3 is CSVTAGRVYTEAFF. CDR3 coding DNA: TGCAGCGTTACGGCTGGCAGGGTATATACTGAAGCTTTCTTT.

In its sample, this clonotype was seen once. One end of the junction is discordant with germline, which a read error may explain. V usage is TRBV2 and J usage is TRBJ2-1; D gene unclear. CDR1 SNHLY and CDR2 FYNNEI come from the germline V gene. This CDR3 has 13 residues. The CDR3 loop reads CVSSEANVGEQFF. The CDR3 DNA is TGTGTCAGCAGTGAGGCAAACGTCGGTGAGCAGTTCTTC.

This clonotype was observed a few times. The chain combines TRBV10-2 with TRBJ2-7, with TRBD1 identical over 8 bases. The ends lost 5 bases at V and 6 bases at J; junction bases unmatched: 12. This CDR3 contains 15 residues. CDR1 and CDR2 (germline): WSHSY, SAAADI. CDR3 amino acids: CASSRVRTGLGEQYF. In DNA, the CDR3 is TGCGCCAGCAGTCGGGTGCGGACAGGGCTCGGCGAGCAGTACTTC.

This chain joins TRBV19 and TRBJ2-7; the D gene is possibly TRBD1 (6 bases). CDR3 length: 13 residues. Germline V gene data show CDR1 as LNHDA and CDR2 as SQIVND (reference sequence). The V end was cut by 1 base, the J end by 2 bases, with 6 bases between. The CDR3 DNA reads TGTGCCAGTAGTATAGGGGACACCTACGAGCAGTACTTC. It translates to CASSIGDTYEQYF.

The genes are TRBV15 and TRBJ1-1; 9 nucleotides line up with TRBD1. Germline V gene sequence: CDR1 LNHNV, CDR2 YYDKDF (reference sequence). V gave up 3 bases and J gave up 7 bases; unmatched junction bases: 9. The CDR3 runs 15 residues. The CDR3 DNA sequence: TGTGCCACCAGCAGCCCGGACAGGGGATCTGTTGAAGCTTTCTTT. Its translation: CATSSPDRGSVEAFF.

In this sample, this clonotype turned up many times. This sequence joins TRBV11-3 and TRBJ1-1; D possibly corresponds to TRBD1 (6 bases). The V end lost 0 bases, the J end lost 1 base, and 9 bases lay between the germline ends. The CDR3 runs to 15 residues. The germline V gene encodes CDR1 SGHNT and CDR2 YENEEA. The CDR3 sequence is CASSLDLTGNTEAFF. The CDR3 DNA sequence: TGTGCCAGCAGCTTAGATCTGACAGGGAACACTGAAGCTTTCTTT.